This TCR beta chain came from a study of T-cell reconstitution after alpha-beta-depleted transplantation in children. This CDR3 comprises 14 residues. Trimming left V 4 bases short and J 1 base short, with 10 bases between. The germline V gene has CDR1 MGHDK and CDR2 SYGVNS. Unique molecular identifiers were incorporated into the prepared TCRbeta library. TCRdb fed the PCR reads into MiXCR, producing one record per CDR3 protein. The repertoire has around 360,000 distinct CDR3 sequences, 10% of them found once; the top ten carry approximately 2.3%. This clonotype was counted between two and nine times.

The gene calls are TRBV25-1 and TRBJ1-1; D gene ambiguous. The sample here was PBMCs from the stem cell graft donor, taken from the stem cell graft. The TCR sequence derives from a human donor who donated a stem cell graft to a child with acute lymphoblastic leukemia. The CDR3, as DNA: TGTGCCAGCAGTGGGAGGGTGGGGAACACTGAAGCTTTCTTT. Encoded protein: CASSGRVGNTEAFF.